The rows below give T cell receptor beta chains drawn from one sample of a study of memory CD8 T cells in hepatitis C reinfection. The method was immunoSEQ multiplex PCR; TCRdb's version includes in-frame clones alone and lacks a portion of them. The data show about 47,000 clones, with roughly 88% seen just once and around 1.2% held by the top ten. Sequences were obtained from naive CD8+ T cells sorted from blood. The origin of the receptors is a man between 18 and 29 years old with hepatitis C virus infection. CDR3s include the opening cysteine and the closing phenylalanine or tryptophan. D genes are given only for firm matches. Not all rows give a size; the values are once, few, many and, for expanded clones, a class.

>.|TRBJ2-1|.|TRBV27
TGTGCCAGCAGTTCACTAGCCAGCTCCTACAATGAGCAGTTCTTC
CASSSLASSYNEQFF
>few|TRBJ1-3|.|TRBV4-3
TGCGCCAGCAGCCAAGGTACAGGGTCGGGAAACACCATATATTTT
CASSQGTGSGNTIYF
>.|TRBJ2-7|.|TRBV6-1
TGTGCCAGCAGTGAAGTAGGGGGGGCGGGCTACGAGCAGTACTTC
CASSEVGGAGYEQYF
>.|TRBJ2-1|.|TRBV6-5
TGTGCCAGCAGTGACGACAGGTTGTGGGGTGAGCAGTTCTTC
CASSDDRLWGEQFF
>.|TRBJ2-5|TRBD2|TRBV6-1
TGTGCCAGCAGTGAACCCACTAGCGGGCCCTACCAAGAGGCCCAGTACTTC
CASSEPTSGPYQEAQYF
>once|TRBJ2-7|TRBD1|TRBV2
TGTGCCAGCAGTGAACTAACCGGGACAGGCCCCACCTACGAGCAGTACTTC
CASSELTGTGPTYEQYF
>few|TRBJ2-3|TRBD2|TRBV25-1
TGTGCCAGCAGTGAACCAACTAGCGGGATAAGGGGTGATACGCAGTATTTT
CASSEPTSGIRGDTQYF
>.|TRBJ1-1|TRBD1|TRBV9
TGTGCCAGCAGCGTATCTCCGGGACAGGGGGCTGAAGCTTTCTTT
CASSVSPGQGAEAFF
>once|TRBJ2-2|TRBD2|TRBV4-1
TGCGCCAGCAGCCAAGATCCTAGCGGGGGTACGACCACCGGGGAGCTGTTTTTT
CASSQDPSGGTTTGELFF
>.|TRBJ1-2|TRBD1|TRBV11-2
TGTGCCAGCAGTGGGACAGCCCAGGTCTATGGCTACACCTTC
CASSGTAQVYGYTF
>.|TRBJ2-2|.|TRBV29-1
TGCAGCGTGCCCCGCGGTGACGCCGGGGAGCTGTTTTTT
CSVPRGDAGELFF
>.|TRBJ1-2|.|TRBV20-1
TGCAGTGCTGTACAGGGATCCAGCTCCACCTTC
CSAVQGSSSTF
>once|TRBJ2-3|TRBD2|TRBV30
TGTGCCTGGCAGCCGGGACTAGCGGACCTCACAGATACGCAGTATTTT
CAWQPGLADLTDTQYF
>.|TRBJ2-1|TRBD2|TRBV15
TGTGCCACCAGGCCCGGGGGGGAGAATGAGCAGTTCTTC
CATRPGGENEQFF
>.|TRBJ2-1|TRBD2|TRBV19
TGTGCCAGTAAACTAGCGGACTACAATGAGCAGTTCTTC
CASKLADYNEQFF
>once|TRBJ2-2|TRBD2|TRBV4-1
TGCGCCAGCAGCTATTTGGGACTAGCGGCCACCGGGGAGCTGTTTTTT
CASSYLGLAATGELFF
>.|TRBJ2-1|TRBD2|TRBV7-6
TGTGCCAGCAGCTTAGGACTAGCGGCCAACAATGAGCAGTTCTTC
CASSLGLAANNEQFF
>.|TRBJ2-7|TRBD1|TRBV27
TGTGCCAGCAGTCTACAGGGGGCGGGTGAGCAGTACTTC
CASSLQGAGEQYF
>.|TRBJ2-3|.|TRBV27
TGTGCCAGCAGTTTTAGGGCAGGGGAACTCCCAGATACGCAGTATTTT
CASSFRAGELPDTQYF
>.|TRBJ2-7|TRBD1|TRBV28
TGTGCCAGCAGTTTTCGACAGGGGGTGTCCTACGAGCAGTACTTC
CASSFRQGVSYEQYF
>.|TRBJ2-2|.|TRBV6-5
TGTGCCAGCAGTTACTCGACAAGTACCGGGGAGCTGTTTTTT
CASSYSTSTGELFF
>.|TRBJ2-7|.|TRBV6-1
TGTGCCAGCAGTGAGACCGGACTAAACTACGAGCAGTACTTC
CASSETGLNYEQYF
>.|TRBJ2-1|TRBD1|TRBV6-5
TGTGCCAGCAGTGACCTGACAGGGGGTCTTGAGCAGTTCTTC
CASSDLTGGLEQFF
>.|TRBJ2-2|TRBD1|TRBV11-3
TGTGCCAGCAGCTCCCGGACAGGGTCGGCCGGGGAGCTGTTTTTT
CASSSRTGSAGELFF
>.|TRBJ1-5|TRBD1|TRBV9
TGTGCCAGCAGCCCCACAGGGGGCGAGGGTCAGCCCCAGCATTTT
CASSPTGGEGQPQHF
>.|TRBJ2-1|TRBD2|TRBV28
TGTGCCAGCGCTTCTAGCGGGGGAGCTGACAATGAGCAGTTCTTC
CASASSGGADNEQFF
>.|TRBJ1-5|TRBD1|TRBV25-1
TGTGCCAGCAGTGGGGGACAGGGCGGCAGCAATCAGCCCCAGCATTTT
CASSGGQGGSNQPQHF
>.|TRBJ1-3|.|TRBV7-8
TGTGCCAGCAGCCTCGGGGGGGCATCTGGAAACACCATATATTTT
CASSLGGASGNTIYF
>.|TRBJ2-1|TRBD2|TRBV27
TGTGCCAGCAGTTTAGGGGAGGGCCTCTACAATGAGCAGTTCTTC
CASSLGEGLYNEQFF